This T cell receptor (beta chain) was identified during a study of cytomegalovirus exposure and HLA in healthy donors. Study-wide results and limits: CMV serostatus was the only recorded immune exposure for donors.

Trimming cost V 4 bases and J 7 bases; bases outside gene matches: 10. Germline values: CDR1 SGHKS, CDR2 YYEKEE (reference sequence). The CDR3 length is 15 residues. As for this clone: Its antigen remains unidentified.

With 60 Vbeta and 13 Jbeta primers, the PCR was carried out. The table came from immunoSEQ multiplex PCR; TCRdb's copy has only in-frame clones and leaves some out. The top ten clones hold 2% to 3% of a sample with about 80,000 clones, 65% to 80% of them seen once. The chain joins TRBV5-5 to TRBJ1-5; 8 bases line up with TRBD1. The sequenced material came from PBMCs. The source is a man in his thirties or forties in good health and CMV-seronegative. The CDR3 is CASSASTGVEQPQHF. The CDR3 bases are TGTGCCAGCAGCGCCTCGACAGGGGTTGAACAGCCCCAGCATTTT.